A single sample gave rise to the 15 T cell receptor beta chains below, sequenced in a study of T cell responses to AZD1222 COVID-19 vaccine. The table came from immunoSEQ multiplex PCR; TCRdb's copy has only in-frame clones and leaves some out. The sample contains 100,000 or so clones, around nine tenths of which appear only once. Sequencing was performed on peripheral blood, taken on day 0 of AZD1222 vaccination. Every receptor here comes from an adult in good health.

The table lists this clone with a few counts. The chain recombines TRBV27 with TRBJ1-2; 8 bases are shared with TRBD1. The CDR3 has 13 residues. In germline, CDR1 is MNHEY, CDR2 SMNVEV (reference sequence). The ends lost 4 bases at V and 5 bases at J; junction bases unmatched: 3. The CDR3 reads CASSSGQDYGYTF. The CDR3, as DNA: TGTGCCAGCAGTTCGGGACAGGATTATGGCTACACCTTC.

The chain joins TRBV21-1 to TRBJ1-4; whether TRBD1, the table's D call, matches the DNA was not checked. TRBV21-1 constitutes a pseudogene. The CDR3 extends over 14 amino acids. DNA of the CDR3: TGTGCCAGCAGCTGGGCAGACCTTAATGAAAAACTGTTTTTT. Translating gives CASSWADLNEKLFF.

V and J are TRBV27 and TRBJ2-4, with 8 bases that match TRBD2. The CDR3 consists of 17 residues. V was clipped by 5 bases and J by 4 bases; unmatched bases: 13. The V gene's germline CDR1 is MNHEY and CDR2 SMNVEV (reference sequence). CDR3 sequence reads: CASSPQGLAGGKNIQYF. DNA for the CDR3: TGTGCCAGCAGTCCACAAGGACTAGCTGGGGGAAAAAACATTCAGTACTTC.

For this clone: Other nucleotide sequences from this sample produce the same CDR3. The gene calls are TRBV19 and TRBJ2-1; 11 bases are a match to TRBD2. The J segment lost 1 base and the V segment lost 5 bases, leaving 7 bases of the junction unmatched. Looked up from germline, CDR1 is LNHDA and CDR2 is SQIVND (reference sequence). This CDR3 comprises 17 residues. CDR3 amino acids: CASSAGLAGVSYNEQFF. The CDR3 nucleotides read TGTGCCAGTAGTGCCGGACTAGCGGGCGTATCCTACAATGAGCAGTTCTTC.

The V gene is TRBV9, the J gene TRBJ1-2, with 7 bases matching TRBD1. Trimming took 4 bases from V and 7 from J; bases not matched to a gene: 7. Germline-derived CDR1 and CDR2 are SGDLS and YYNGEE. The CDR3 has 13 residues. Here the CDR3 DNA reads TGTGCCAGCAGCAAGCGACAGGGATCTGGCTACACCTTC. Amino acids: CASSKRQGSGYTF.

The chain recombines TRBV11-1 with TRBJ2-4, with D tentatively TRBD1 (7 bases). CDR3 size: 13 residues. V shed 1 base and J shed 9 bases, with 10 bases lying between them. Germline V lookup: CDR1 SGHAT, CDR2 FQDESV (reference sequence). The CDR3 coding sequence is TGTGCCAGCAGCTTAGGACAGGGAGGCATTCAGTACTTC. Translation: CASSLGQGGIQYF.

The CDR3 is CASSSTPLRFF. The DNA for the CDR3 is TGTGCCAGCAGTTCCACGCCCTTACGGTTCTTC. The chain uses TRBV27 and TRBJ2-1; no reliable D call. With 4 bases removed from V and 15 bases from J, the gap between germline ends came to 13 bases. Germline assignment: CDR1 MNHEY and CDR2 SMNVEV (reference sequence). The CDR3 spans 11 residues.

CDR3 bases: TGCGCCAGCAGCATAAACATTATGGCCGCGGTTGGTGAGCAGTTCTTC. Protein: CASSINIMAAVGEQFF. V is TRBV5-1 and J is TRBJ2-1; D ambiguous. The germline gives CDR1 SGHRS, CDR2 YFSETQ. The V end was cut by 4 bases, the J end by 9 bases, with 23 bases between. This CDR3 comprises 16 residues.

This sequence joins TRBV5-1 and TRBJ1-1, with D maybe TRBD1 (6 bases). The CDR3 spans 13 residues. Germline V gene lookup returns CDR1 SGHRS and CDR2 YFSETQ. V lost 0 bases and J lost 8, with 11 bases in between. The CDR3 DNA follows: TGCGCCAGCAGCTTGGATATGGACAGAGAAGCTTTCTTT. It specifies CASSLDMDREAFF.

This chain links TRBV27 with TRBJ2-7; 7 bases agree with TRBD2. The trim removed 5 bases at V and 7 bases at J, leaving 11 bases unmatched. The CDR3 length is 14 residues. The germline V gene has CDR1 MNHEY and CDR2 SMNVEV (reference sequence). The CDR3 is CASSRLGGLEEQYF. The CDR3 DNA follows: TGTGCCAGCAGTCGTCTGGGGGGGTTGGAGGAGCAGTACTTC.

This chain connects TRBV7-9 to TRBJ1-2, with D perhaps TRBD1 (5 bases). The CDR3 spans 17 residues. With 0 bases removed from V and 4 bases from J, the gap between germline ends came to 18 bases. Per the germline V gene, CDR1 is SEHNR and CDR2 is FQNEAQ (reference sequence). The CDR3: CASSLAPGAQRGYGYTF. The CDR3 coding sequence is TGTGCCAGCAGCTTAGCGCCGGGTGCCCAGAGGGGCTATGGCTACACCTTC.

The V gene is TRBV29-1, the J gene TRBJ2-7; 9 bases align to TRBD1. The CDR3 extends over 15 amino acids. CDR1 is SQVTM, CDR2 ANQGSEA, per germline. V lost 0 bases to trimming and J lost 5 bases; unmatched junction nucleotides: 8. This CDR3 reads CSVEDPRTGANEQYF. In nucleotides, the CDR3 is TGCAGCGTTGAAGATCCCAGGACAGGGGCAAACGAGCAGTACTTC.

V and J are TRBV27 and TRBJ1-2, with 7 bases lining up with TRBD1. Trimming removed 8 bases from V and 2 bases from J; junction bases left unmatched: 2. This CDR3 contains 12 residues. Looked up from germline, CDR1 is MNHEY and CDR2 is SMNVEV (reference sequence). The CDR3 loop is CASRQGNYGYTF. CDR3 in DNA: TGTGCCAGCCGACAGGGCAACTATGGCTACACCTTC.

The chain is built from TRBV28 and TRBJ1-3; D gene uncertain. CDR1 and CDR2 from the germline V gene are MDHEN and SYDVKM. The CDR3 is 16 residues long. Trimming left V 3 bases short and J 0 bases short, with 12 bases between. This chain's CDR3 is CASSFNSLISGNTIYF. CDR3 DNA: TGTGCCAGCAGTTTTAACAGCTTAATCTCTGGAAACACCATATATTTT.

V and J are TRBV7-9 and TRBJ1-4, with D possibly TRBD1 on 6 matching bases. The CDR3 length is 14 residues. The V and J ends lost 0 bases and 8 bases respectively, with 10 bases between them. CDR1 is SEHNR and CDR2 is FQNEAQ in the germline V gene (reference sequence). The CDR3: CASSLAQGGEKLFF. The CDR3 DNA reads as TGTGCCAGCAGCTTAGCACAGGGCGGAGAAAAACTGTTTTTT.